These 18 T cell receptor beta chains were all obtained from the same sample, sequenced in a study of T-cell memory formation after mild COVID-19. In TCRdb, the 5' RACE reads were re-called with MiXCR into one record per CDR3 protein. The sample contains just over 350,000 distinct CDR3 sequences, 13% to 15% of which appear only once. The sample taken for sequencing was PBMCs or a T cell subset sorted from them (not recorded which). The receptor set was obtained from a man younger than 35 who had mild COVID-19 (a few samples of this study predate the infection). Cell type and time point are not known.

The chain is built from TRBV20-1 and TRBJ2-1; tentatively, D is TRBD2 (5 bases). This CDR3 region has 10 residues. CDR1 and CDR2 from the germline V gene are DFQATT and SNEGSKA (reference sequence). V was cut by 4 bases and J by 9 bases, with 7 bases left in between. Written as DNA, the CDR3 is TGCAGTGCTAAACTAGGTGAGCAGTTCTTC. This translates into CSAKLGEQFF.

This clonotype was seen a few times. The chain employs TRBV5-1 and TRBJ2-3; 10 bases align to TRBD2. CDR1 SGHRS and CDR2 YFSETQ come from the germline V gene. V shed 0 bases, J shed 1 base, and the junction held 8 bases outside the gene matches. The CDR3 contains 18 residues. The CDR3 protein is CASSLESLLAGGTDTQYF. Written as DNA, the CDR3 is TGCGCCAGCAGCTTGGAGTCCCTCCTAGCGGGGGGCACAGATACGCAGTATTTT.

This chain joins TRBV12-3 or TRBV12-4 and TRBJ2-2; D may correspond to TRBD1 or TRBD2 (5 bases each). This CDR3 spans 15 amino acids. Between the trimmed V and J ends, which lost 6 bases and 2 bases, there was a span of 13 bases. The CDR3: CASSPGPINTGELFF. CDR3 bases: TGTGCCAGCAGCCCGGGACCCATTAACACCGGGGAGCTGTTTTTT.

The V gene is TRBV11-2, the J gene TRBJ1-4; D not resolved. Germline-derived CDR1 and CDR2 are SGHAT and FQNNGV. The CDR3 runs 12 residues. Trimming cost V 2 bases and J 8 bases, with 6 bases left between them. DNA for the CDR3: TGTGCCAGCAGCTTAAATCGAGAAAAACTGTTTTTT. This translates into CASSLNREKLFF.

In its sample, this clonotype was seen a few times. This chain uses TRBV20-1 with TRBJ1-3; 8 bases map to TRBD1. Germline V CDR1 and CDR2: DFQATT, SNEGSKA (reference sequence). CDR3 size: 15 residues. V was clipped by 0 bases and J by 6 bases; unmatched bases: 7. CDR3 DNA: TGCAGTGCTAGAGATAGCAGCAGGGGGCAAAACACCATATATTTT. It codes for CSARDSSRGQNTIYF.

The chain uses TRBV7-9 and TRBJ1-1, with TRBD1 as a possible D gene (6 bases). The CDR3 runs 11 residues. CDR1 SEHNR and CDR2 FQNEAQ come from the germline V gene (reference sequence). V was pared by 5 bases and J by 13 bases, with 14 bases between. For the CDR3, the DNA is TGTGCCAGCAGCCTTGGACAGAGGGTTTTCTTT. Translated, it gives CASSLGQRVFF.

This clonotype appeared a few times. The chain couples TRBV6-2 or TRBV6-3 to TRBJ1-5; D is undetermined. CDR3 length: 13 amino acids. V was clipped by 2 bases and J by 3 bases, with 5 bases between them. Germline V CDR1 and CDR2: MNHEY, SVGEGT. CDR3 amino acids: CASSYLDNQPQHF. The CDR3 nucleotides are TGTGCCAGCAGTTACCTCGACAATCAGCCCCAGCATTTT.

This clonotype was seen more than once but under ten times. The gene calls are TRBV12-3 or TRBV12-4 and TRBJ2-2; possibly TRBD1 for D (6 bases). The CDR3 covers 14 residues. V was clipped by 4 bases and J by 6 bases, with 12 bases between them. The CDR3 bases are TGTGCCAGCAGTTCCCGACAGGCCGCCGGGGAGCTGTTTTTT. This translates into CASSSRQAAGELFF.

This clonotype has ten or more counts. The V call is TRBV4-3, the J call TRBJ2-1; a weak D match, TRBD2 (5 bases). This CDR3 is built from 16 residues. The germline V gene has CDR1 LGHNA and CDR2 YSLEER. The ends were cut back, 7 bases at V and 0 bases at J, with 16 bases in the middle. CDR3 coding DNA: TGCGCCAGCACCTCAAGCCGGGGAAGCTCCTACAATGAGCAGTTCTTC. Translated: CASTSSRGSSYNEQFF.

This clonotype was recorded at least ten times. V usage is TRBV7-3 and J usage is TRBJ2-7, with D possibly matching TRBD1 (6 bases). The CDR3 is 14 amino acids. Germline V CDR1 and CDR2: SGHTA, FQGTGA. V lost 5 bases to trimming and J lost 2 bases, with 13 bases between them. The CDR3 nucleotides are TGTGCCAGCAGCACGACAGGTACTACCTACGAGCAGTACGTC. It specifies CASSTTGTTYEQYV.

This clonotype was seen only a few times. The V and J genes are TRBV30 and TRBJ1-5; no clear D. Trimming left V 3 bases short and J 0 bases short, with 6 bases between. The CDR3 is 13 residues long. Per the germline V gene, CDR1 is GTSNPN and CDR2 is SVGIG (reference sequence). The CDR3 DNA sequence: TGTGCCTGGAGCGTGAATAGCAATCAGCCCCAGCATTTT. It is translated as CAWSVNSNQPQHF.

The chain recombines TRBV20-1 with TRBJ2-5, with 8 bases that match TRBD2. J was trimmed by 5 bases and V by 2 bases; bases with no gene match: 16. This CDR3 has 17 amino acids. CDR1 is DFQATT, CDR2 SNEGSKA, per germline (reference sequence). As DNA, the CDR3 is TGCAGTGCTAGACTCCCTTTCGGGGGGGCTAGTGTTGAGACCCAGTACTTC. This sequence encodes CSARLPFGGASVETQYF.

This clonotype has a handful of counts. V gene TRBV4-1 combines with J gene TRBJ1-6, with D unclear. V was pared by 11 bases and J by 4 bases, with 12 bases between. The CDR3 sequence is 13 residues long. Germline V CDR1 and CDR2: MGHRA, YSYEKL. Here the CDR3 reads CAGSERYNSPLHF. CDR3 nucleotides: TGCGCCGGATCGGAGAGATATAATTCACCCCTCCACTTT.

This clonotype was seen many times. The chain combines TRBV11-2 with TRBJ2-3, with 10 bases identical to TRBD1. The CDR3 totals 20 residues. The germline V gene encodes CDR1 SGHAT and CDR2 FQNNGV. Unmatched junction bases numbered 21, after V lost 5 bases and J lost 4 bases. CDR3 amino acids: CASSPHQGQGKLEQADTQYF. DNA of the CDR3: TGTGCCAGCAGCCCGCATCAGGGACAGGGGAAGCTGGAGCAAGCAGATACGCAGTATTTT.

The table lists this clonotype with many counts. The chain carries TRBV7-9 and TRBJ2-5; no clear D gene. The CDR3 is 10 amino acids. Germline V lookup: CDR1 SEHNR, CDR2 FQNEAQ (reference sequence). With 1 base removed from V and 6 bases from J, the gap between germline ends came to 0 bases. CDR3 in DNA: TGTGCCAGCAGCTTAGAGACCCAGTACTTC. Amino acid sequence: CASSLETQYF. Drawing the rest from reference TRBV7-9 and TRBJ2-5, the complete variable domain is DTGVSQNPRHKITKRGQNVTFRCDPISEHNRLYWYRQTLGQGPEFLTYFQNEAQLEKSRLLSDRFSAERPKGSFSTLEIQRTEQGDSAMYLCASSLETQYFGPGTRLLVL.

The V and J genes are TRBV12-3 or TRBV12-4 and TRBJ2-7, with D perhaps TRBD2 (6 bases). The CDR3 covers 13 residues. V dropped 3 bases and J dropped 1 base, with 7 bases sitting between them. The DNA for the CDR3 is TGTGCCAGCAGTTTTGCGGGGTCCTACGAGCAGTACGTC. Protein sequence: CASSFAGSYEQYV.

This clonotype was picked up many times. The gene calls are TRBV4-2 and TRBJ2-5; 10 nucleotides line up with TRBD2. Germline CDR1 is LGHNA and CDR2 is YNFKEQ. After removal of 0 bases from V and 4 bases from J, the junction contained 5 bases not matched to a gene. The CDR3 runs 16 residues. The CDR3 region has the DNA TGTGCCAGCAGCCAAGATCCTAGCGGGGGAGGAGAGACCCAGTACTTC. It is translated as CASSQDPSGGGETQYF.

Within the sample, this clonotype is medium-sized (0.01 to 0.1%). The V gene is TRBV3-1, the J gene TRBJ2-5; maybe TRBD2 (6 bases). Trimming shortened V by 1 base and J by 2 bases, and 17 bases separated the two germline ends. Looked up from germline, CDR1 is LGHDT and CDR2 is YNNKEL (reference sequence). CDR3 size: 17 residues. This CDR3 reads CASSQVVIAVSQETQYF. CDR3 nucleotide sequence: TGTGCCAGCAGCCAAGTAGTGATAGCGGTGTCACAAGAGACCCAGTACTTC.